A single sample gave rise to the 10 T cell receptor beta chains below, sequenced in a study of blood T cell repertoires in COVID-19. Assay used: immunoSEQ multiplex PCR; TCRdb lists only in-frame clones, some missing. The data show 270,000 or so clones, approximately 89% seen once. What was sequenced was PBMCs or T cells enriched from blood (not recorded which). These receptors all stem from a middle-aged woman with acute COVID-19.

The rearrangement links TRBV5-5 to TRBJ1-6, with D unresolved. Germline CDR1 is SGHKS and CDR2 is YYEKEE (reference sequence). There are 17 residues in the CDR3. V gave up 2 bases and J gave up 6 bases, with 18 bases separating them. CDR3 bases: TGTGCCAGCAGCTTACTGATTAGCCCGCGGGTTAATTCACCCCTCCACTTT. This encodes CASSLLISPRVNSPLHF.

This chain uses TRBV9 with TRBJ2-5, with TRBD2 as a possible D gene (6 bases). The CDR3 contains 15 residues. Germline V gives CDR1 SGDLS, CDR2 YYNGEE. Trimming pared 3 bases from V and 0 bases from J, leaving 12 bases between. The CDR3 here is CASSEEGVYQETQYF. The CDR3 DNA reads TGTGCCAGCAGCGAGGAGGGAGTGTACCAAGAGACCCAGTACTTC.

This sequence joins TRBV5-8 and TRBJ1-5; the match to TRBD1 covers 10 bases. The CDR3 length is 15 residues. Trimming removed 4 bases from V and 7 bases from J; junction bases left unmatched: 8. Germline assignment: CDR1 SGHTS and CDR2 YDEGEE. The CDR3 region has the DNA TGTGCCAGCAGCCCCCTGACAGGGGGCGGACAGCCCCAGCATTTT. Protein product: CASSPLTGGGQPQHF.

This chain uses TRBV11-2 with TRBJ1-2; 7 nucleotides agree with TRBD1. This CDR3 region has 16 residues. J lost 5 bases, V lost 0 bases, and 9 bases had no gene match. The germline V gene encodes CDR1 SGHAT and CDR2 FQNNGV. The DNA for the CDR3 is TGTGCCAGCAGCTTAGATGGGAGACAGGGTTTGTATGGCTACACCTTC. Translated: CASSLDGRQGLYGYTF.

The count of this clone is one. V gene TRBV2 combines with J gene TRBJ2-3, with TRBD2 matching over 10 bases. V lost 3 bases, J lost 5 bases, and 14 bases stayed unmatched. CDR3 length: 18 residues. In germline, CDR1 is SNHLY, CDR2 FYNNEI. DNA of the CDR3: TGTGCCAGCAGTGATAAGAGGGCTAGCGGGAGATACGGAGATACGCAGTATTTT. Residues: CASSDKRASGRYGDTQYF.

CDR3 DNA: TGTGCCAGCAGCTTAGGAGGGAGGGGTACGGAGTGGAGGGGGACTGAAGCTTTCTTT. It encodes CASSLGGRGTEWRGTEAFF. The chain recombines TRBV11-3 with TRBJ1-1, with a tentative D call TRBD1 (6 bases). Germline CDR1 reads SGHNT; CDR2 reads YENEEA. V was cut by 1 base and J by 5 bases, with 26 bases left in between. This CDR3 region has 19 residues.

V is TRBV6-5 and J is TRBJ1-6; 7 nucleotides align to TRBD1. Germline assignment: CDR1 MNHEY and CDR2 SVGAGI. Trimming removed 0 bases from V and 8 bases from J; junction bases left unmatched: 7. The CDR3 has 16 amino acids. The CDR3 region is CASSYSITGVDSPLHF. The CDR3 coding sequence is TGTGCCAGCAGTTACTCGATTACAGGGGTGGATTCACCCCTCCACTTT.

The CDR3 region has the DNA TGCGCCAGCACCTCCGTTGGTGCGACTTACACTGAAGCTTTCTTT. Its protein is CASTSVGATYTEAFF. V is TRBV4-1 and J is TRBJ1-1; no reliable D call. Germline V gene data show CDR1 as MGHRA and CDR2 as YSYEKL. Trimming took off 7 bases at V and 3 bases at J, with 18 bases between the two ends. CDR3 length: 15 residues.

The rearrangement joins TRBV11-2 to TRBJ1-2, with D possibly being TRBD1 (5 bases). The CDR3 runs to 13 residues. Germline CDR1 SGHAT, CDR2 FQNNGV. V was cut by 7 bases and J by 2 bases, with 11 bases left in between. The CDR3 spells CASTPDRNYGYTF. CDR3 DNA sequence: TGTGCCAGCACCCCTGACAGAAACTATGGCTACACCTTC.

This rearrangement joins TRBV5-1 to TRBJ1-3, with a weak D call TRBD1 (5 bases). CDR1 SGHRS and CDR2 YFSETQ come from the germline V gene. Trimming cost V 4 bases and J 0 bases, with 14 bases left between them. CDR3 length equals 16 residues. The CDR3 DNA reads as TGCGCCAGCAGCCCTGGGACTCTCAGCTCTGGAAACACCATATATTTT. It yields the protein CASSPGTLSSGNTIYF. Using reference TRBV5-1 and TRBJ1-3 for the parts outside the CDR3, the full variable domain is KAGVTQTPRYLIKTRGQQVTLSCSPISGHRSVSWYQQTPGQGLQFLFEYFSETQRNKGNFPGRFSGRQFSNSRSEMNVSTLELGDSALYLCASSPGTLSSGNTIYFGEGSWLTVV.